This entry lists 20 T cell receptor beta chains sequenced from one sample in a study of T cells after yellow fever vaccination. TCRdb independently ran MiXCR on the 5' RACE reads; one entry per CDR3 protein. The repertoire holds more than 350,000 distinct CDR3 sequences, with more than 9% as singletons. The sample here was PBMCs, taken on the day of the first yellow fever vaccination. These receptors all come from a man aged 18 to 29 who received the YFV17D yellow fever vaccine.

The sample holds a few counts of this clonotype. V usage is TRBV5-1 and J usage is TRBJ2-7, with a tentative D call TRBD2 (5 bases). From germline, CDR1 is SGHRS and CDR2 YFSETQ. The CDR3 length is 13 residues. V was shortened by 2 bases and J by 6 bases, with 12 bases between the two germline ends. The CDR3 is CASSFPGGFEQYF. The CDR3 DNA sequence: TGCGCCAGCAGCTTTCCAGGAGGATTCGAGCAGTACTTC.

This clonotype was observed a handful of times. The chain couples TRBV7-2 to TRBJ2-7; 10 nucleotides match TRBD2. J lost 0 bases, V lost 4 bases, and 3 bases had no gene match. CDR3 length equals 15 residues. CDR1 is SGHTA and CDR2 is FQGNSA in the germline V gene. The CDR3 region has the DNA TGTGCCAGCAGCTCTATAGCGGGGGGCTCCTACGAGCAGTACTTC. Amino acid sequence: CASSSIAGGSYEQYF.

This clonotype was counted a few times. The genes are TRBV20-1 and TRBJ2-1, with unresolved D. Trimming took off 5 bases at V and 6 bases at J, with 5 bases between the two ends. The CDR3 length is 10 residues. CDR1 is DFQATT and CDR2 is SNEGSKA in the germline V gene (reference sequence). For the CDR3, the DNA is TGCAGTGCTGGGTTCAATGAGCAGTTCTTC. Protein product: CSAGFNEQFF.

This clonotype was seen only a few times. V and J are TRBV19 and TRBJ2-1; D remains unclear. This CDR3 is built from 15 residues. V was clipped by 6 bases and J by 2 bases, with 14 bases between them. The germline CDR1 and CDR2 sequences are LNHDA and SQIVND (reference sequence). The CDR3 coding sequence is TGTGCCAGTAGCATCCCCGAGAGACCCTACAATGAGCAGTTCTTC. Amino acid sequence: CASSIPERPYNEQFF.

The rearrangement links TRBV7-2 to TRBJ1-2; 8 nucleotides align to TRBD1. The CDR3 extends over 16 amino acids. V trimming: 3 bases; J trimming: 1 base; junction bases outside the gene matches: 7. Per germline, CDR1 SGHTA and CDR2 FQGNSA. The CDR3 DNA sequence: TGTGCCAGCAGCTTGACAGGGGTCCGGGGTAACTATGGCTACACCTTC. This encodes CASSLTGVRGNYGYTF.

This clonotype was found a few times. It is unclear where the CDR3 begins or ends on the DNA, so no DNA is shown, and the CDR3 is as TCRdb lists it. This chain uses TRBV5-1 with TRBJ1-1; the table's D call TRBD1 went unverified against the DNA. The length of the CDR3 is 14 amino acids, counting both ends. The germline CDR1 and CDR2 sequences are SGHRS and YFSETQ. CDR3 sequence reads: CASKVGPGTGDSFF.

This clonotype was counted a few times. This CDR3 is CASSYDSYEQYV. CDR3 bases: TGTGCCAGCAGCTACGACTCCTACGAGCAGTACGTC. The gene calls are TRBV2 and TRBJ2-7; D gene ambiguous. V dropped 6 bases and J dropped 0 bases, with 6 bases sitting between them. This CDR3 has 12 amino acids. The germline V gene has CDR1 SNHLY and CDR2 FYNNEI.

This clonotype occurred many times. This chain joins TRBV25-1 and TRBJ1-4; D ambiguous. The germline V gene has CDR1 MGHDK and CDR2 SYGVNS. The CDR3 has 16 residues. V was pared by 1 base and J by 4 bases, with 13 bases between. DNA for the CDR3: TGTGCCAGCAGTGAATCTGGCGGTGCCATTAATGAAAAACTGTTTTTT. It is translated as CASSESGGAINEKLFF. The full variable domain, its missing parts supplied by reference TRBV25-1 and TRBJ1-4, is EADIYQTPRYLVIGTGKKITLECSQTMGHDKMYWYQQDPGMELHLIHYSYGVNSTEKGDLSSESTVSRIRTEHFPLTLESARPSHTSQYLCASSESGGAINEKLFFGSGTQLSVL.

This clonotype was observed a handful of times. J is TRBJ2-3 and V is TRBV7-9, with TRBD2 matching over 8 bases. After removal of 6 bases from V and 1 base from J, the junction contained 12 bases not matched to a gene. CDR1 is SEHNR, CDR2 FQNEAQ, per germline (reference sequence). The CDR3 loop spans 17 amino acids. CDR3 nucleotide sequence: TGTGCCAGCAGGAGCGGGGGAGTCCTTGTCGGCACAGATACGCAGTATTTT. Its protein is CASRSGGVLVGTDTQYF.

J is TRBJ2-5 and V is TRBV5-1; D call uncertain. Germline V gives CDR1 SGHRS, CDR2 YFSETQ. This CDR3 comprises 13 residues. Trimming stripped 5 bases from V and 5 bases from J, with 13 bases between. The CDR3 DNA reads as TGCGCCAGCAGTATACTCTCGCAGGAGACCCAGTACTTC. Amino acids: CASSILSQETQYF.

V usage is TRBV9 and J usage is TRBJ2-1; D might be TRBD2 (5 bases). The V end lost 0 bases, the J end lost 6 bases, and 7 bases lay between the germline ends. The CDR3 sequence is 13 residues long. Germline values: CDR1 SGDLS, CDR2 YYNGEE. The CDR3 protein is CASSVASRNEQFF. The DNA for the CDR3 is TGTGCCAGCAGCGTAGCTAGCCGCAATGAGCAGTTCTTC.

In this sample, this clonotype turned up a few times. The gene calls are TRBV18 and TRBJ1-4; D is undetermined. The CDR3 is 13 amino acids. Germline assignment: CDR1 KGHSH and CDR2 LQKENI. V lost 6 bases and J 7 bases, leaving 12 bases between the germline ends. This CDR3 reads CASSVSVGEKLFF. The CDR3 nucleotides are TGTGCCAGCTCGGTTTCGGTGGGTGAAAAACTGTTTTTT.

This sequence joins TRBV2 and TRBJ2-1; D is uncertain. Trimming left V 7 bases short and J 0 bases short, with 7 bases between. This CDR3 has 13 residues. Germline V CDR1 and CDR2: SNHLY, FYNNEI. CDR3 DNA sequence: TGTGCCAGCACTCGGACCTCCTACAATGAGCAGTTCTTC. Translating gives CASTRTSYNEQFF.

This clonotype has only a few counts. The chain carries TRBV27 and TRBJ2-5; D gene unclear. Trimming took 2 bases from V and 5 from J, leaving 15 bases between them. The CDR3 is made up of 15 amino acids. Germline V gene sequence: CDR1 MNHEY, CDR2 SMNVEV (reference sequence). Written as DNA, the CDR3 is TGTGCCAGCAGTTTAAAGTTTTTTGGACGGGAGACCCAGTACTTC. It translates to CASSLKFFGRETQYF.

This clonotype came up many times. The genes are TRBV29-1 and TRBJ2-5; D gene uncertain. Trimming shortened V by 3 bases and J by 0 bases, and 5 bases separated the two germline ends. CDR3 length equals 12 residues. From germline, CDR1 is SQVTM and CDR2 ANQGSEA. The CDR3 bases are TGCAGCGTTGATACAAACCAAGAGACCCAGTACTTC. Translation: CSVDTNQETQYF.

The chain couples TRBV12-3 or TRBV12-4 to TRBJ1-1; D not resolved. Trimming left V 6 bases short and J 4 bases short, with 21 bases between. This CDR3 spans 16 amino acids. This CDR3 reads CASRPRWTYSATEAFF. The CDR3 nucleotides are TGTGCCAGCAGACCTCGGTGGACGTATTCGGCCACTGAAGCTTTCTTT.

This clonotype was seen at least ten times. This chain links TRBV7-2 with TRBJ2-4; D possibly corresponds to TRBD1 (6 bases). Germline CDR1 and CDR2: SGHTA and FQGNSA. Trimming took off 7 bases at V and 7 bases at J, with 11 bases between the two ends. CDR3 length equals 12 residues. The CDR3 DNA follows: TGTGCCAGCACCTCCACAGGGAACATTCAGTACTTC. Protein sequence: CASTSTGNIQYF.

This clonotype was recorded many times. The chain recombines TRBV7-3 with TRBJ2-2; D uncertain. CDR1 and CDR2 from the germline V gene are SGHTA and FQGTGA. V gave up 5 bases and J gave up 3 bases, with 7 bases separating them. The CDR3 is 13 residues long. The CDR3 coding sequence is TGTGCCAGCAGCCTTAGTTACACCGGGGAGCTGTTTTTT. This translates into CASSLSYTGELFF.

This chain uses TRBV12-3 or TRBV12-4 with TRBJ1-2, with D perhaps TRBD1 (5 bases). This CDR3 is built from 13 residues. V gave up 2 bases and J gave up 8 bases, with 12 bases separating them. The CDR3 spells CASSLWGGGGYTF. The CDR3 bases are TGTGCCAGCAGTTTATGGGGCGGTGGGGGCTACACCTTC.

Only a few counts were recorded for this clonotype. The chain combines TRBV4-3 with TRBJ1-5; 9 bases fit TRBD1. The germline gives CDR1 LGHNA, CDR2 YSLEER. V dropped 4 bases and J dropped 2; count of bases not matched to a gene: 3. This CDR3 spans 15 amino acids. For the CDR3, the DNA is TGCGCCAGCAGCCGACGGACAGGGGGCAATCAGCCCCAGCATTTT. It specifies CASSRRTGGNQPQHF.